One and the same sample provided the 13 T cell receptor beta chains below, sequenced in a study of human T cells and chemical hapten exposure. TCRdb called the RACE reads again in MiXCR, with one record for every CDR3 protein. The sample contains 35,000 to 50,000 distinct CDR3 sequences, around 3.6% of which appear only once. Time point meaning: healthy volunteer bleed at 6 weeks. Before extraction, the whole blood was not fractionated, and total RNA was taken from it. Material: whole blood. The receptors originated from a human donor in good health. Some clones in this sample may be carry-over from other donors' samples.

This clonotype was seen at least ten times. The chain has TRBV20-1 and TRBJ2-7; D is possibly TRBD2 (6 bases). Trimming stripped 0 bases from V and 4 bases from J, with 16 bases between. The CDR3 is 15 amino acids. CDR1 and CDR2 (germline): DFQATT, SNEGSKA (reference sequence). The CDR3 DNA is TGCAGTGCTAGAGATACGGGGGAGTTGGGGTACGAGCAGTACTTC. Its translation is CSARDTGELGYEQYF.

The chain joins TRBV10-3 to TRBJ2-6; a weak D match, TRBD2 (6 bases). CDR3 length equals 17 residues. The germline CDR1 and CDR2 sequences are ENHRY and SYGVKD. Between the trimmed V and J ends, which lost 3 bases and 2 bases, there was a span of 14 bases. Here the CDR3 reads CAISESVGGTGANVLTF. The CDR3 DNA reads TGTGCCATCAGTGAATCGGTGGGCGGGACTGGGGCCAACGTCCTGACTTTC.

This clonotype was detected a few times. V is TRBV6-5 and J is TRBJ1-1, with a tentative D call TRBD1 (6 bases). Trimming removed 4 bases at V and 7 bases at J, with 13 bases between. Germline CDR1 reads MNHEY; CDR2 reads SVGAGI. The CDR3 runs to 13 residues. The CDR3 region has the DNA TGTGCCAGCAGTTGGCGGAGGGGGATTGAAGCTTTCTTT. This encodes CASSWRRGIEAFF.

This clonotype was picked up many times. The rearrangement joins TRBV9 to TRBJ2-4, with D perhaps matching TRBD2 (6 bases). The V gene lost 2 bases and the J gene lost 4 bases, with 16 bases spanning the gap. Looked up from germline, CDR1 is SGDLS and CDR2 is YYNGEE. The CDR3 extends over 16 amino acids. The DNA of the CDR3 is TGTGCCAGCAGCGTTGACAGCGGGCCTGCGAAAAACATTCAGTACTTC. It translates to CASSVDSGPAKNIQYF.

This clonotype was picked up many times. The chain carries TRBV5-6 and TRBJ2-2; the D gene is possibly TRBD1 (5 bases). This CDR3 region has 15 residues. Trimming took 4 bases from V and 7 from J, leaving 17 bases between them. Germline CDR1 SGHDT, CDR2 YYEEEE. CDR3: CASSPVSRVDGELFF. The CDR3 DNA reads TGTGCCAGCAGCCCAGTTAGCAGGGTCGACGGGGAGCTGTTTTTT. The full variable domain, in which reference TRBV5-6 and TRBJ2-2 provide the parts outside the CDR3, is DAGVTQSPTHLIKTRGQQVTLRCSPKSGHDTVSWYQQALGQGPQFIFQYYEEEERQRGNFPDRFSGHQFPNYSSELNVNALLLGDSALYLCASSPVSRVDGELFFGEGSRLTVL.

This clonotype appeared many times. The chain links TRBV20-1 to TRBJ2-1; TRBD2 matches 8 bases. The CDR3 covers 15 residues. The V gene's germline CDR1 is DFQATT and CDR2 SNEGSKA (reference sequence). V was pared by 2 bases and J by 3 bases, with 6 bases of the junction left unmatched. In DNA form, the CDR3 reads TGCAGTGCTAGAAGTCGGGAGGGGGGCTACAATGAGCAGTTCTTC. It is translated as CSARSREGGYNEQFF.

There are many counts of this clonotype. The rearrangement links TRBV29-1 to TRBJ2-1, with 13 bases lining up with TRBD2. Germline CDR1 and CDR2: SQVTM and ANQGSEA. The junction had 11 bases not matched to a gene; V was cut back by 6 bases and J by 6 bases. This CDR3 has 16 residues. The CDR3 sequence: CSVVQPRTSGSNEQFF. DNA for the CDR3: TGCAGCGTCGTTCAGCCTCGGACTAGCGGGAGCAATGAGCAGTTCTTC.

There are many counts of this clonotype. The V gene is TRBV28, the J gene TRBJ2-2, with D perhaps assigned TRBD1 or TRBD2 (5 bases each). The CDR3 has 15 residues. With 6 bases removed from V and 6 bases from J, the gap between germline ends came to 17 bases. Germline loops: CDR1 MDHEN, CDR2 SYDVKM. The CDR3 loop is CASSSPQLGAGELFF. DNA for the CDR3: TGTGCCAGCAGCTCACCTCAGCTGGGGGCCGGGGAGCTGTTTTTT.

This clonotype was observed many times. This rearrangement joins TRBV2 to TRBJ2-7; D perhaps matches TRBD2 (5 bases). V was pared by 6 bases and J by 0 bases, with 9 bases between. Germline V lookup: CDR1 SNHLY, CDR2 FYNNEI. The CDR3 contains 13 residues. CDR3 region: CASRTGSSYEQYF. The CDR3 region has the DNA TGTGCCAGCAGGACGGGGAGCTCCTACGAGCAGTACTTC.

Ten or more counts support this clonotype. The CDR3 nucleotides are TGTGCCAGCAGTCCTAGGAGGGAGAGCACTGAAGCTTTCTTT. This translates into CASSPRRESTEAFF. The V call is TRBV2, the J call TRBJ1-1, with D unclear. Germline-derived CDR1 and CDR2 are SNHLY and FYNNEI. The CDR3 length is 14 residues. The ends were cut back, 5 bases at V and 4 bases at J, with 14 bases in the middle.

This clonotype was seen many times. This chain uses TRBV6-6 with TRBJ2-1; D not certain. Per germline, CDR1 MNHNY and CDR2 SVGAGI (reference sequence). There are 12 residues in the CDR3. Trimming removed 5 bases from V and 7 bases from J, with 9 bases in between. The CDR3 bases are TGTGCCAGCAGTCAAATTGGGAATGAGCAGTTCTTC. Encoded protein: CASSQIGNEQFF.

This clonotype showed up many times. V and J are TRBV10-3 and TRBJ2-5; D call uncertain. Germline-derived CDR1 and CDR2 are ENHRY and SYGVKD. The CDR3 is made up of 11 amino acids. Trimming left V 2 bases short and J 5 bases short, with 3 bases between. CDR3 sequence reads: CAISEGETQYF. For the CDR3, the DNA is TGTGCCATCAGTGAGGGGGAGACCCAGTACTTC.

This clonotype was seen many times. The chain has TRBV7-2 and TRBJ2-7; no clear D gene. Trimming pared 0 bases from V and 7 bases from J, leaving 7 bases between. There are 12 residues in the CDR3. From germline, CDR1 is SGHTA and CDR2 FQGNSA. The CDR3 bases are TGTGCCAGCAGCTTAGCGTTCGGGGAGCAGTACTTC. Its protein product is CASSLAFGEQYF.